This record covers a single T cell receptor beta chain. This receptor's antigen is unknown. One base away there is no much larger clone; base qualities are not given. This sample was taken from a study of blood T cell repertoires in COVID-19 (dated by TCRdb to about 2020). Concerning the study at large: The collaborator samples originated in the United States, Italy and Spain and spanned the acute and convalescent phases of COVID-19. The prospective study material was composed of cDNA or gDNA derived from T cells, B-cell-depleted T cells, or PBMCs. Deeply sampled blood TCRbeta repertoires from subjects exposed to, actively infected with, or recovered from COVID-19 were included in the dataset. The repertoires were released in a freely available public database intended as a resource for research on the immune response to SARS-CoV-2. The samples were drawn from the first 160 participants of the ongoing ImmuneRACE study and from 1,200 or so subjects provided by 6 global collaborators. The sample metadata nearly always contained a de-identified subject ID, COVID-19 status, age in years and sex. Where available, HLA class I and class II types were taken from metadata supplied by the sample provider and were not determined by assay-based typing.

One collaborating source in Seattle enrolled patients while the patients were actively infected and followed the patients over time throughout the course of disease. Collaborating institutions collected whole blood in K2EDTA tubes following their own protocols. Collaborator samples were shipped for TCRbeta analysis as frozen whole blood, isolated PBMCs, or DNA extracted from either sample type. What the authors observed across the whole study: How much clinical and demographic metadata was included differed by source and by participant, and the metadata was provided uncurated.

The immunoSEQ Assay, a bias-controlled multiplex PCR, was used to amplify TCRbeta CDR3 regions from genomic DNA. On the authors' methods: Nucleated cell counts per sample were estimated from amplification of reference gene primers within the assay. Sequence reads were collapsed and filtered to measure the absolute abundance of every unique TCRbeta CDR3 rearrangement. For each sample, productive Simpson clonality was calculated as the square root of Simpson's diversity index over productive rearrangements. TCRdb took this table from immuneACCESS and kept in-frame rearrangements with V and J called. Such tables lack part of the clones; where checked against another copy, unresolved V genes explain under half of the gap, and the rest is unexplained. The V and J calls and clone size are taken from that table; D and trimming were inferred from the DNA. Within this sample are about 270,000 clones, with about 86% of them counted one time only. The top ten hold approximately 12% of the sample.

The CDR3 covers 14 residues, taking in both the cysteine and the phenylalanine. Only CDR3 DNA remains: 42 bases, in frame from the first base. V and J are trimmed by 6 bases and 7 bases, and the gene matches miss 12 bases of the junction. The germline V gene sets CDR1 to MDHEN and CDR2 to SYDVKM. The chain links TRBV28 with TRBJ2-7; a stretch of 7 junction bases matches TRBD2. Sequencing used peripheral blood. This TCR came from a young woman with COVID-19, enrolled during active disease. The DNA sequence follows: TGTGCCAGCAGCCCCCAGCGGGGCGGTCGGGAGCAGTACTTC. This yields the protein CASSPQRGGREQYF.